Listed here are 8 T cell receptor beta chains from one sample, sequenced in a study of T cells expressing NK-cell markers. TCRdb re-called the 5' RACE reads; every CDR3 protein appears as one record, without DNA. Listed are about 150,000 distinct CDR3 sequences; more than 35% falls within the top ten. Material for sequencing was blood T cells: a sorted CD56 or NKG2C T cell subset, CD4+ or CD8+ T cells, or bulk PBMC T cells (not recorded which). The receptors stem from a woman aged 45-65 years in good health.

The V and J genes are TRBV7-9 and TRBJ2-3; checking the TCRdb D call of TRBD1 is not possible without DNA. CDR3 size: 16 residues. The germline gives CDR1 SEHNR, CDR2 FQNEAQ (reference sequence). The CDR3 sequence: CASSPRAGFSTDTQYF.

The chain combines TRBV11-2 with TRBJ2-2; TCRdb calls TRBD1, which cannot be checked without DNA. The CDR3 runs to 17 residues. Germline assignment: CDR1 SGHAT and CDR2 FQNNGV. The CDR3 is CASNLAPDPGYTGELFF.

Here the CDR3 reads CASSLAEGVNTEAFF. This rearrangement joins TRBV7-9 to TRBJ1-1; TCRdb indicates TRBD1, and absent DNA this call remains unverified. This CDR3 spans 15 amino acids. Per the germline V gene, CDR1 is SEHNR and CDR2 is FQNEAQ (reference sequence).

This sequence joins TRBV20-1 and TRBJ2-1; TCRdb picks TRBD1, but there is no DNA to check that call. Germline V gene data show CDR1 as DFQATT and CDR2 as SNEGSKA (reference sequence). The CDR3 loop spans 15 amino acids. CDR3 in amino acids: CSARDVRRDNNEQFF.

The chain has TRBV10-3 and TRBJ2-7. In germline, CDR1 is ENHRY, CDR2 SYGVKD. The CDR3 contains 14 residues. CDR3 in amino acids: CAISDPSRSYEQYF.

The chain joins TRBV9 to TRBJ2-1. Germline values: CDR1 SGDLS, CDR2 YYNGEE. The length of the CDR3 is 15 residues. CDR3 sequence reads: CASSGGGRPYNEQFF.

The V and J genes are TRBV27 and TRBJ2-3; TCRdb's D call, TRBD2, is unchecked because there is no DNA. The CDR3 spans 13 residues. CDR1 is MNHEY, CDR2 SMNVEV, per germline (reference sequence). The CDR3: CASRFSSAGTQYF.

This chain connects TRBV7-9 to TRBJ1-2; with no DNA, the TCRdb D assignment of TRBD1 cannot be verified. The CDR3 is made up of 12 amino acids. Germline values: CDR1 SEHNR, CDR2 FQNEAQ (reference sequence). CDR3 sequence: CARRDGEYGYTF.